The next 17 T cell receptor beta chains were all read from a single sample in a study of cytomegalovirus exposure and HLA in healthy donors. The PCR was carried out with 60 Vbeta primers and 13 Jbeta primers. Sequenced by immunoSEQ multiplex PCR; TCRdb stores in-frame clones only, minus some. Counted here are under 300,000 clones, about nine tenths occurring once; the ten biggest clones make up about 1.7%. The sequenced sample was PBMCs. These receptors originate from a girl aged 2-9 years in good health and CMV-seronegative.

This chain uses TRBV6-1 with TRBJ2-1, with no clear D. Trimming took off 5 bases at V and 8 bases at J, with 13 bases between the two ends. This CDR3 spans 13 amino acids. Per the germline V gene, CDR1 is MNHNS and CDR2 is SASEGT. In DNA form, the CDR3 reads TGTGCCAGCAGTTCCCTCTCCGGTCATGAGCAGTTCTTC. Its protein is CASSSLSGHEQFF.

The DNA for the CDR3 is TGTGCCAGCAGCGTAGATCTTTCAGGGGTTGAGACCCAGTACTTC. Translated: CASSVDLSGVETQYF. The chain joins TRBV9 to TRBJ2-5; tentative D call: TRBD1 (6 bases). The germline V gene has CDR1 SGDLS and CDR2 YYNGEE. The CDR3 loop spans 15 amino acids. The V end lost 0 bases, the J end lost 5 bases, and 14 bases lay between the germline ends.

This clone was picked up one time. The chain uses TRBV5-1 and TRBJ1-3; D gene uncertain. V shed 2 bases and J shed 4 bases, with 10 bases lying between them. Germline CDR1 and CDR2: SGHRS and YFSETQ. The CDR3 is 14 amino acids. The CDR3: CASSLLGLGNTIYF. DNA for the CDR3: TGCGCCAGCAGCTTACTGGGCCTCGGAAACACCATATATTTT.

CDR3 region: CSVGSEAFF. In nucleotides, the CDR3 is TGCAGCGTAGGGAGTGAAGCTTTCTTT. The V gene is TRBV29-1, the J gene TRBJ1-1; D is ambiguous. CDR1 is SQVTM, CDR2 ANQGSEA, per germline. The V end lost 6 bases, the J end lost 7 bases, and 6 bases lay between the germline ends. The CDR3 sequence is 9 residues long. Filled out from reference TRBV29-1 and TRBJ1-1, the complete variable domain reads SAVISQKPSRDICQRGTSLTIQCQVDSQVTMMFWYRQQPGQSLTLIATANQGSEATYESGFVIDKFPISRPNLTFSTLTVSNMSPEDSSIYLCSVGSEAFFGQGTRLTVV.

This clone was counted a single time. This chain links TRBV10-1 with TRBJ2-5; TRBD1 agrees at 7 bases. The J call could be wrong; TRBJ2-7 is a better fit for the DNA end. Germline assignment: CDR1 WNHNN and CDR2 SYGVQD (reference sequence). The CDR3 loop spans 13 amino acids. Here the CDR3 reads CASSAGGTYEQYF. The CDR3, as DNA: TGCGCCAGCAGTGCAGGGGGTACCTACGAGCAGTACTTC.

This chain joins TRBV28 and TRBJ2-7; 10 positions agree with TRBD2. The V segment lost 1 base and the J segment 6 bases; nucleotides outside the gene matches: 9. This CDR3 region has 16 residues. The germline CDR1 and CDR2 sequences are MDHEN and SYDVKM. CDR3 loop: CASSLYLSGGASEQYF. The CDR3 DNA sequence: TGTGCCAGCAGTTTATATCTCAGCGGGGGGGCGTCCGAGCAGTACTTC.

V is TRBV27 and J is TRBJ1-1; D call uncertain. The CDR3 consists of 15 residues. V was clipped by 6 bases and J by 5 bases, with 19 bases between them. CDR1 and CDR2 from the germline V gene are MNHEY and SMNVEV (reference sequence). The CDR3 DNA sequence: TGTGCCAGCAGCATTGGATTCCAGGCGGGTACTGAAGCTTTCTTT. As protein: CASSIGFQAGTEAFF.

The chain carries TRBV18 and TRBJ2-5; no firm D call. Germline V CDR1 and CDR2: KGHSH, LQKENI. The V and J ends lost 6 bases and 1 base respectively, with 9 bases between them. CDR3 size: 13 residues. The CDR3 DNA follows: TGTGCCAGCTCCCTTCTCCCCCAAGAGACCCAGTACTTC. Translated: CASSLLPQETQYF.

The rearrangement links TRBV7-2 to TRBJ1-1; unclear D gene. In germline, CDR1 is SGHTA, CDR2 FQGNSA. The length of the CDR3 is 13 residues. The V end was cut by 0 bases, the J end by 8 bases, with 10 bases between. The CDR3 sequence: CASSLAMTGEAFF. CDR3 bases: TGTGCCAGCAGCTTAGCTATGACGGGAGAAGCTTTCTTT.

The V call is TRBV7-9, the J call TRBJ2-7; 9 bases are shared with TRBD2. The germline V gene encodes CDR1 SEHNR and CDR2 FQNEAQ (reference sequence). Trimming cost V 3 bases and J 2 bases; bases outside gene matches: 8. This CDR3 has 16 amino acids. In DNA form, the CDR3 reads TGTGCCAGCAGCTTTAGCGGGGGACAGAAAACCTACGAGCAGTACTTC. It translates to CASSFSGGQKTYEQYF.

V is TRBV19 and J is TRBJ2-2; D possibly corresponds to TRBD2 (5 bases). The ends were cut back, 6 bases at V and 5 bases at J, with 19 bases in the middle. This CDR3 is built from 16 residues. Germline V gives CDR1 LNHDA, CDR2 SQIVND (reference sequence). For the CDR3, the DNA is TGTGCCAGTAGCCCCCTTCGAGGGATCGGGACCGGGGAGCTGTTTTTT. Protein sequence: CASSPLRGIGTGELFF.

In DNA, the CDR3 is TGTGCCTGGAGTGCCGGGACGACAGCGGGGCAGTACTTC. Amino acid sequence: CAWSAGTTAGQYF. The chain has TRBV30 and TRBJ2-7; possible D gene TRBD2, 6 bases. V was shortened by 1 base and J by 9 bases, with 16 bases between the two germline ends. The germline gives CDR1 GTSNPN, CDR2 SVGIG (reference sequence). The CDR3 sequence is 13 residues long.

J is TRBJ2-7 and V is TRBV6-5, with 10 bases aligning to TRBD1. V lost 6 bases and J lost 3; bases outside the gene matches: 8. Germline loops: CDR1 MNHEY, CDR2 SVGAGI. The CDR3 is 15 amino acids. The CDR3, as DNA: TGTGCCAGCAGCGGTACCGGGACAGGGGACTACGAGCAGTACTTC. Protein: CASSGTGTGDYEQYF.

The chain joins TRBV5-1 to TRBJ1-1, with a weak D call TRBD1 (6 bases). Germline values: CDR1 SGHRS, CDR2 YFSETQ. The CDR3 has 14 residues. With 1 base removed from V and 4 bases from J, the gap between germline ends came to 11 bases. CDR3: CASSLTGPGTEAFF. DNA for the CDR3: TGCGCCAGCAGCTTGACAGGGCCGGGCACTGAAGCTTTCTTT.

This chain links TRBV5-1 with TRBJ2-3; perhaps TRBD2 as D (7 bases). CDR3 length: 15 amino acids. Trimming cost V 4 bases and J 9 bases, with 21 bases left between them. Germline V gene sequence: CDR1 SGHRS, CDR2 YFSETQ. CDR3 nucleotides: TGCGCCAGCAGCCCGATCAACGCGGGGGCAATCACGCAGTATTTT. Translated: CASSPINAGAITQYF.

The genes are TRBV27 and TRBJ2-7, with 8 bases aligning to TRBD1. Germline trimming cut 4 bases from V and 2 bases from J; bases unmatched to any gene: 7. CDR1 MNHEY and CDR2 SMNVEV come from the germline V gene (reference sequence). The CDR3 length is 15 residues. The CDR3 spells CASSSSTGAPYEQYF. The DNA of the CDR3 is TGTGCCAGCAGTTCATCGACAGGGGCCCCCTACGAGCAGTACTTC.

The chain couples TRBV6-6 to TRBJ1-5, with 7 bases matching TRBD1. This CDR3 region has 14 residues. V was pared by 3 bases and J by 10 bases, with 9 bases of the junction left unmatched. Germline-derived CDR1 and CDR2 are MNHNY and SVGAGI (reference sequence). In DNA, the CDR3 is TGTGCCAGCAGTTATACAGGGGCGGATAATCCCCAGCATTTT. Protein sequence: CASSYTGADNPQHF.